This TCR beta chain came from a study of technical replicates of blood from a few donors. Measured with immunoSEQ multiplex PCR; TCRdb has only the in-frame clones, and not every one. The data contain about 62,000 clones, roughly 90% of them singletons. V gave up 4 bases and J gave up 9 bases, with 13 bases separating them. Germline assignment: CDR1 SGHRS and CDR2 YFSETQ. The CDR3 is 12 amino acids. The chain uses TRBV5-1 and TRBJ1-2; the D gene is possibly TRBD1 (5 bases). Specimen: PBMCs. This clonotype was obtained from a human donor in good health. Some clones in this sample may be carry-over from other donors' samples. Here the CDR3 DNA reads TGCGCCAGCAGCCCCGACAGTTATCGCTACACCTTC. This encodes CASSPDSYRYTF. Looking up the rest from reference TRBV5-1 and TRBJ1-2 gives the full variable domain: KAGVTQTPRYLIKTRGQQVTLSCSPISGHRSVSWYQQTPGQGLQFLFEYFSETQRNKGNFPGRFSGRQFSNSRSEMNVSTLELGDSALYLCASSPDSYRYTFGSGTRLTVV.